This TCR beta chain originates from a study of siplizumab effects on memory and regulatory T cells. V shed 1 base, J shed 2 bases, and the junction held 5 bases outside the gene matches. Per germline, CDR1 SGHNT and CDR2 YENEEA. The CDR3 extends over 16 amino acids. Libraries were prepared by immunoSEQ multiplex PCR; TCRdb keeps only in-frame clonotypes and omits some of them. The profile shows some 56,000 clones, over 95% of them singletons. The gene calls are TRBV11-3 and TRBJ2-7, with 10 bases lining up with TRBD2. This TCR was sampled from a human donor in good health. Sequencing was carried out using naive CD8+ T cells sorted from blood. The CDR3 nucleotides are TGTGCCAGCAGCTTAGCCCCGAGCGGGAGGGCCTACGAGCAGTACTTC. This codes for CASSLAPSGRAYEQYF.